These T cell receptor beta chains were read from a single sample in a study of cytomegalovirus exposure and HLA in healthy donors. Clones were read by immunoSEQ multiplex PCR, and TCRdb kept only the in-frame ones, dropping some. Found here are 60,000 to 85,000 clones, around 82% of them singletons; the top ten hold around 3.5%. Sequencing input: PBMCs. These TCRs come from a man aged 40-55 years in good health and CMV-seronegative. Both conserved end residues are part of each CDR3. The order of the fields is CDR3 length, D gene, J gene, V gene, clone size, CDR3 protein, CDR3 DNA. A D gene is named only where the DNA matches it firmly. Clone size is stated in some rows and not others, as once, few, many or a class when expanded.

>15|TRBD1|TRBJ2-2|TRBV2|.
CASSEGQGITGELFF
TGTGCCAGCAGTGAGGGACAGGGGATCACCGGGGAGCTGTTTTTT
>14|TRBD1|TRBJ2-7|TRBV30|.
CAWSFRQGNYEQYF
TGTGCCTGGAGTTTTCGACAGGGTAATTACGAGCAGTACTTC
>14|.|TRBJ1-6|TRBV30|.
CAWSVSVANSPLHF
TGTGCCTGGAGTGTGTCTGTGGCCAATTCACCCCTCCACTTT
>16|TRBD2|TRBJ2-3|TRBV4-2|.
CASSQLGAGGTDTQYF
TGTGCCAGCAGCCAACTAGGGGCGGGGGGGACAGATACGCAGTATTTT
>19|.|TRBJ2-2|TRBV7-9|.
CASSSVDIGGAQNTGELFF
TGTGCCAGCAGCTCCGTAGATATAGGCGGGGCCCAGAACACCGGGGAGCTGTTTTTT
>14|.|TRBJ2-5|TRBV19|.
CASSLNRGGETQYF
TGTGCCAGTAGTCTAAACCGGGGTGGCGAGACCCAGTACTTC
>14|TRBD1|TRBJ2-7|TRBV6-5|.
CTSSLGQGTYEQYF
TGTACCAGCAGTCTCGGACAGGGAACCTACGAGCAGTACTTC
>18|.|TRBJ2-7|TRBV12-1|.
CASSFSGPGTGLSYEQYF
TGTGCCAGCAGCTTTTCCGGACCCGGGACAGGACTTTCCTACGAGCAGTACTTC
>16|TRBD2|TRBJ2-7|TRBV29-1|.
CSVGGLAGGLSYEQYF
TGCAGCGTTGGGGGTTTAGCGGGGGGCCTCTCCTACGAGCAGTACTTC
>13|TRBD1|TRBJ2-7|TRBV29-1|.
CSVEYRGDYEQYF
TGCAGCGTTGAGTACAGGGGAGACTACGAGCAGTACTTC
>13|TRBD1|TRBJ1-1|TRBV19|.
CASSGNRGPEAFF
TGTGCCAGTAGTGGTAACAGGGGGCCTGAAGCTTTCTTT
>18|TRBD1|TRBJ1-4|TRBV4-2|once
CASSQTTQMDRGYEKLFF
TGTGCCAGCAGCCAAACCACCCAGATGGACAGGGGGTATGAAAAACTGTTTTTT
>12|.|TRBJ2-7|TRBV5-8|.
CASAWQTYEQYF
TGTGCCAGCGCTTGGCAGACCTACGAGCAGTACTTC
>14|.|TRBJ2-3|TRBV7-3|once
CASSPRDSADTQYF
TGTGCCAGCAGCCCCAGGGACTCAGCAGATACGCAGTATTTT
>14|.|TRBJ2-1|TRBV30|.
CAWTSAVGGNEQFF
TGTGCCTGGACGAGCGCTGTGGGGGGCAATGAGCAGTTCTTC
>15|TRBD2|TRBJ2-7|TRBV7-3|.
CASSPSAGNSYEQYF
TGTGCCAGCAGCCCTTCAGCGGGGAACTCCTACGAGCAGTACTTC
>14|TRBD1|TRBJ1-6|TRBV11-3|.
CASSAGQGNSPLHF
TGTGCCAGCAGCGCGGGACAGGGGAATTCACCCCTCCACTTT
>14|TRBD1|TRBJ2-5|TRBV2|.
CASRLLQGEETQYF
TGTGCCAGCCGCCTTCTTCAGGGGGAAGAGACCCAGTACTTC
>14|.|TRBJ1-4|TRBV5-1|.
CASSLDRTNEKLFF
TGCGCCAGCAGCTTGGACAGAACCAATGAAAAACTGTTTTTT
>14|.|TRBJ2-7|TRBV18|.
CASSPGQSSYEQYF
TGTGCCAGCTCACCCGGACAGTCATCCTACGAGCAGTACTTC
>14|.|TRBJ2-3|TRBV18|.
CASSRPGLSDTQYF
TGTGCCAGCTCAAGACCGGGACTCTCGGATACGCAGTATTTT
>14|TRBD1|TRBJ1-6|TRBV19|.
CASSITGEDSPLHF
TGTGCCAGTAGTATTACAGGGGAAGATTCACCCCTCCACTTT
>13|TRBD1|TRBJ1-5|TRBV7-2|.
CASSRQGNQPQHF
TGTGCCAGCAGCCGACAGGGGAATCAGCCCCAGCATTTT
>15|.|TRBJ1-6|TRBV6-4|.
CTSSDSGKGNSPLHF
TGTACCAGCAGTGACTCCGGCAAGGGGAATTCACCCCTCCACTTT